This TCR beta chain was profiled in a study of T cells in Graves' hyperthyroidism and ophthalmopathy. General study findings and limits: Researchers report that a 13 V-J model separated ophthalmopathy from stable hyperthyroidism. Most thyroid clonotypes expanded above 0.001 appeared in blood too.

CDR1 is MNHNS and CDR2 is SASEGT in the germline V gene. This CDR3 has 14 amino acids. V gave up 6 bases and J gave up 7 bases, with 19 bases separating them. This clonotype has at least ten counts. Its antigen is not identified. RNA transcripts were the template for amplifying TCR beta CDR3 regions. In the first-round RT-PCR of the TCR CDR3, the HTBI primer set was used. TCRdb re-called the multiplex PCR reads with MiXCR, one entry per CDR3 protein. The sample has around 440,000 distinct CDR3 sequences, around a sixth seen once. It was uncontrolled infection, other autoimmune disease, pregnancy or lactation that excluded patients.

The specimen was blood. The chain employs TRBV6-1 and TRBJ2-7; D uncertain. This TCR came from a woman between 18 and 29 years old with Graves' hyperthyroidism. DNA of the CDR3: TGTGCCAGCAGCCCGGGCAGATCTATTCGAGAGCAGTACTTC. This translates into CASSPGRSIREQYF.